Sequencing of this TCR beta chain was carried out in a study of T cell responses to AZD1222 COVID-19 vaccine. Study-wide points: Repertoires were obtained solely post-peak T cell response. Vaccine-associated CD4 TCRs spanned spike, dominant at 160-218 and 743-854.

V dropped 4 bases and J dropped 3; count of bases not matched to a gene: 3. CDR1 and CDR2 from the germline V gene are SGDLS and YYNGEE. The CDR3 is made up of 15 amino acids. Sequenced by immunoSEQ multiplex PCR; TCRdb stores in-frame clones only, minus some. The sample shows over 130,000 clones, more than 85% of them seen only once. Points on this clone: Its target is unknown.

The V call is TRBV9, the J call TRBJ2-5; TRBD2 matches at 13 bases. This receptor was identified in an adult who received the AZD1222 COVID-19 vaccine. The material sequenced was peripheral blood, taken 28 days after the second AZD1222 dose. The CDR3: CASSSGTSGKETQYF. DNA for the CDR3: TGTGCCAGCAGCTCAGGGACTAGCGGGAAAGAGACCCAGTACTTC.